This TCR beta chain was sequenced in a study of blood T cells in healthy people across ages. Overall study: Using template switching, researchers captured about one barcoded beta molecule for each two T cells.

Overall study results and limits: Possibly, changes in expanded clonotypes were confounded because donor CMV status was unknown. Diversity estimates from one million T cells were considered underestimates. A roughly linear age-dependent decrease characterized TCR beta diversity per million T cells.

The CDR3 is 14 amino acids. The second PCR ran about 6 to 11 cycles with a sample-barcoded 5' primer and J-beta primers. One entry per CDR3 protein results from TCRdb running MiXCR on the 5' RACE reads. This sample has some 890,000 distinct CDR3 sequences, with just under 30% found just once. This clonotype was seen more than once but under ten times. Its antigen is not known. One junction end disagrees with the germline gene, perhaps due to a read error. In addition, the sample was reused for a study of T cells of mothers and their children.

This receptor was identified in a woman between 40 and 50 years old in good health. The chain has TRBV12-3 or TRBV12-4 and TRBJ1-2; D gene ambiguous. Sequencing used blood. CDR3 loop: CASSLDRSSYGYTF. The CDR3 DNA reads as TGTGCCAGCAGCTTAGACCGGTCTAGCTATGGCTACACCTTC.